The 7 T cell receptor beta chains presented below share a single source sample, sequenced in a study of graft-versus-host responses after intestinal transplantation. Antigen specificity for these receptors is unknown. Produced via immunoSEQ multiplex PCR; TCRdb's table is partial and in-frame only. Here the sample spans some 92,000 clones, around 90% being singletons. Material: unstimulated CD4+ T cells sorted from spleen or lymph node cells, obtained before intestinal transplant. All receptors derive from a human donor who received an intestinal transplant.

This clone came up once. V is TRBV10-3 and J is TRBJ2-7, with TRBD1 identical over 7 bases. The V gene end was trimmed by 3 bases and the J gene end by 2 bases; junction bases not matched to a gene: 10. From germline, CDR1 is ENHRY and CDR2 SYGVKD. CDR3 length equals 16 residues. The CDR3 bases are TGTGCCATCAGTGACCTACTAGGGGACAGAACCTACGAGCAGTACTTC. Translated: CAISDLLGDRTYEQYF.

The CDR3 DNA reads TGTGCTAGTGGTCTTCGGACTAGCGGGATCTACGAGCAGTACTTC. Translated, it gives CASGLRTSGIYEQYF. The V gene is TRBV12-5, the J gene TRBJ2-7; 12 positions match TRBD2. The CDR3 is 15 residues long. V trimming: 5 bases; J trimming: 3 bases; junction bases outside the gene matches: 5. Germline assignment: CDR1 LGHNT and CDR2 FRNRAP.

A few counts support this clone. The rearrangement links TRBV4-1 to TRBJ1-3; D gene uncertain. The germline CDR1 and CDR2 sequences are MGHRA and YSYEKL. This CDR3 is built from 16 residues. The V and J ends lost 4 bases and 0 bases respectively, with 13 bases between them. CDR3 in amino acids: CASSRFVAVSGNTIYF. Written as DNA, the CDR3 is TGCGCCAGCAGCCGTTTTGTTGCCGTCTCTGGAAACACCATATATTTT.

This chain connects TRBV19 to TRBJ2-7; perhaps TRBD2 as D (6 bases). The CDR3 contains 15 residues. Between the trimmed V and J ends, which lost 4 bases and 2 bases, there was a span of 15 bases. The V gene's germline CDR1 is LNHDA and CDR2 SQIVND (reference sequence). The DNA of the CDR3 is TGTGCCAGTAGTAGAACGGGAGTCGCACCCTACGAGCAGTACTTC. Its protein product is CASSRTGVAPYEQYF.

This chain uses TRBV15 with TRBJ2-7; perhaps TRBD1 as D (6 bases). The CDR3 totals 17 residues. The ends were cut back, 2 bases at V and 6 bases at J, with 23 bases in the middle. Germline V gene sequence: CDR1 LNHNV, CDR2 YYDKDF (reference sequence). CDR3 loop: CATSRKTGFQIRGEQYF. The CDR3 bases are TGTGCCACCAGCAGAAAAACAGGGTTTCAAATAAGAGGCGAGCAGTACTTC.

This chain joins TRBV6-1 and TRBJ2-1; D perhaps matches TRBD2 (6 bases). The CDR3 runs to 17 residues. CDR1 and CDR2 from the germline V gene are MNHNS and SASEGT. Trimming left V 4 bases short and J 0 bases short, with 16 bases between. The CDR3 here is CASSARTGALSYNEQFF. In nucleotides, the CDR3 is TGTGCCAGCAGTGCCCGTACGGGAGCCCTCTCCTACAATGAGCAGTTCTTC.

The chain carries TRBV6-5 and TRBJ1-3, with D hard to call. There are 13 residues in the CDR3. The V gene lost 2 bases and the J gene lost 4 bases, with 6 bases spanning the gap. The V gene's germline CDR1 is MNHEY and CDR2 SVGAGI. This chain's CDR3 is CASSYRGGNTIYF. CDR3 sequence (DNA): TGTGCCAGCAGTTACAGAGGCGGAAACACCATATATTTT.